One and the same sample provided the 14 T cell receptor beta chains below, sequenced in a study of OX40 agonist ivuxolimab in advanced cancers. Produced via immunoSEQ multiplex PCR; TCRdb's table is partial and in-frame only. The sample gives about 78,000 clones, roughly 84% of which show up once; over 2% is in the top ten. Specimen: CD4+ or CD8+ T cells sorted from blood, collected in a trial of the OX40 agonist ivuxolimab. The origin of the receptors is an adult with an advanced solid tumor such as melanoma, head and neck, liver or kidney cancer.

V usage is TRBV7-8 and J usage is TRBJ1-4; no definite D call. The CDR3 is 13 residues long. In germline, CDR1 is SGHVS, CDR2 FQNEAQ. With 2 bases removed from V and 4 bases from J, the gap between germline ends came to 5 bases. CDR3 DNA sequence: TGTGCCAGCAGCTTACAGTTTAATGAAAAACTGTTTTTT. Protein sequence: CASSLQFNEKLFF.

The sample holds a few counts of this clone. This chain connects TRBV4-2 to TRBJ1-5; 8 bases agree with TRBD1. The CDR3 length is 15 residues. Looked up from germline, CDR1 is LGHNA and CDR2 is YNFKEQ. V trimming: 7 bases; J trimming: 9 bases; junction bases outside the gene matches: 14. The CDR3 region is CASTLDRAGGWPQHF. As DNA, the CDR3 is TGTGCCAGCACCCTGGACAGGGCTGGGGGATGGCCCCAGCATTTT.

The CDR3 is CATSRDRDRDQPQHF. The CDR3 nucleotides read TGTGCCACCAGCAGAGATCGGGACAGGGATCAGCCCCAGCATTTT. The V gene is TRBV15, the J gene TRBJ1-5; 9 nucleotides line up with TRBD1. Germline V gene lookup returns CDR1 LNHNV and CDR2 YYDKDF (reference sequence). The CDR3 covers 15 residues. V was pared by 0 bases and J by 5 bases, with 2 bases of the junction left unmatched.

This clone has only a few counts. The chain carries TRBV5-5 and TRBJ2-7; perhaps TRBD2 as D (6 bases). The CDR3 has 14 amino acids. Germline-derived CDR1 and CDR2 are SGHKS and YYEKEE (reference sequence). With 4 bases removed from V and 5 bases from J, the gap between germline ends came to 16 bases. The CDR3 region is CASSLGSGGHEQYF. For the CDR3, the DNA is TGTGCCAGCAGCCTCGGGAGTGGGGGTCACGAGCAGTACTTC.

This chain connects TRBV4-2 to TRBJ1-3; TRBD1 might be the D (5 bases). The V end was cut by 4 bases, the J end by 0 bases, with 13 bases between. Germline V CDR1 and CDR2: LGHNA, YNFKEQ. The CDR3 sequence is 16 residues long. DNA for the CDR3: TGTGCCAGCAGCCGAGTGGACACAATCTCTGGAAACACCATATATTTT. Amino acid sequence: CASSRVDTISGNTIYF.

The V and J genes are TRBV6-4 and TRBJ2-6, with TRBD2 as a possible D gene (6 bases). Trimming removed 6 bases from V and 2 bases from J, with 8 bases in between. The CDR3 length is 14 residues. CDR1 is MRHNA and CDR2 is SNTAGT in the germline V gene. CDR3 in DNA: TGTGCCAGCAGGAGGGAGGCTGGGGCCAACGTCCTGACTTTC. Translating gives CASRREAGANVLTF.

V gene TRBV7-3 combines with J gene TRBJ1-1; possible D gene TRBD1, 6 bases. Per germline, CDR1 SGHTA and CDR2 FQGTGA. CDR3 length: 14 residues. The V and J ends lost 6 bases and 2 bases respectively, with 13 bases between them. Here the CDR3 reads CASRLTGQNTEAFF. The CDR3 bases are TGTGCCAGCAGGCTAACAGGGCAAAACACTGAAGCTTTCTTT.

V gene TRBV28 combines with J gene TRBJ1-4, with TRBD1 as a possible D gene (6 bases). This CDR3 region has 14 residues. The V end lost 7 bases, the J end lost 2 bases, and 11 bases lay between the germline ends. The V gene's germline CDR1 is MDHEN and CDR2 SYDVKM. This CDR3 reads CASITGSTNEKLFF. CDR3 in DNA: TGTGCCAGCATCACAGGGTCCACTAATGAAAAACTGTTTTTT. The full variable domain, rest sourced from reference TRBV28 and TRBJ1-4, is DVKVTQSSRYLVKRTGEKVFLECVQDMDHENMFWYRQDPGLGLRLIYFSYDVKMKEKGDIPEGYSVSREKKERFSLILESASTNQTSMYLCASITGSTNEKLFFGSGTQLSVL.

This chain connects TRBV7-9 to TRBJ1-2, with 7 bases that match TRBD1. The CDR3 has 16 amino acids. Germline CDR1 and CDR2: SEHNR and FQNEAQ (reference sequence). The V segment lost 7 bases and the J segment 4 bases; nucleotides outside the gene matches: 15. The CDR3 DNA is TGTGCCAGCAAGCCCGCGGGGGACAGCAATTTCTATGGCTACACCTTC. It codes for CASKPAGDSNFYGYTF.

This rearrangement joins TRBV10-3 to TRBJ2-1, with D possibly called TRBD1 or TRBD2 (5 bases each). The V gene's germline CDR1 is ENHRY and CDR2 SYGVKD. The CDR3 consists of 14 residues. Deletions cut 2 bases from V and 1 base from J, with 6 bases between. CDR3 region: CAISEGGSYNEQFF. In nucleotides, the CDR3 is TGTGCCATCAGTGAGGGGGGATCCTACAATGAGCAGTTCTTC.

As regards this clone: The sample holds other DNA sequences that translate to the same CDR3. The chain couples TRBV7-9 to TRBJ2-7, with D perhaps TRBD2 (6 bases). With 2 bases removed from V and 0 bases from J, the gap between germline ends came to 14 bases. CDR1 and CDR2 from the germline V gene are SEHNR and FQNEAQ (reference sequence). There are 16 residues in the CDR3. CDR3 DNA: TGTGCCAGCAGCTTATCACGGGGGAGGCTCTCCTACGAGCAGTACTTC. The encoded protein is CASSLSRGRLSYEQYF.

This chain links TRBV27 with TRBJ2-3; TRBD1 or TRBD2 may be the D gene (5 bases each). V was shortened by 5 bases and J by 8 bases, with 14 bases between the two germline ends. Germline CDR1 MNHEY, CDR2 SMNVEV (reference sequence). The CDR3 length is 13 residues. The CDR3 coding sequence is TGTGCCAGCAGTGGGGGTGGGTTTGGTACGCAGTATTTT. This gives the protein CASSGGGFGTQYF.

The chain has TRBV5-1 and TRBJ2-7; D is uncertain. Germline CDR1 is SGHRS and CDR2 is YFSETQ. The CDR3 sequence is 13 residues long. Trimming removed 0 bases at V and 7 bases at J, with 11 bases between. CDR3 sequence: CASSLEYSREQYF. Written as DNA, the CDR3 is TGCGCCAGCAGCTTGGAATACTCGAGGGAGCAGTACTTC.

V gene TRBV28 combines with J gene TRBJ2-7; no reliable D call. This CDR3 region has 13 residues. V was cut by 4 bases and J by 1 base, with 8 bases left in between. From germline, CDR1 is MDHEN and CDR2 SYDVKM. In nucleotides, the CDR3 is TGTGCCAGCAGTTCCCCCCTGTCCTACGAGCAGTACTTC. This gives the protein CASSSPLSYEQYF.